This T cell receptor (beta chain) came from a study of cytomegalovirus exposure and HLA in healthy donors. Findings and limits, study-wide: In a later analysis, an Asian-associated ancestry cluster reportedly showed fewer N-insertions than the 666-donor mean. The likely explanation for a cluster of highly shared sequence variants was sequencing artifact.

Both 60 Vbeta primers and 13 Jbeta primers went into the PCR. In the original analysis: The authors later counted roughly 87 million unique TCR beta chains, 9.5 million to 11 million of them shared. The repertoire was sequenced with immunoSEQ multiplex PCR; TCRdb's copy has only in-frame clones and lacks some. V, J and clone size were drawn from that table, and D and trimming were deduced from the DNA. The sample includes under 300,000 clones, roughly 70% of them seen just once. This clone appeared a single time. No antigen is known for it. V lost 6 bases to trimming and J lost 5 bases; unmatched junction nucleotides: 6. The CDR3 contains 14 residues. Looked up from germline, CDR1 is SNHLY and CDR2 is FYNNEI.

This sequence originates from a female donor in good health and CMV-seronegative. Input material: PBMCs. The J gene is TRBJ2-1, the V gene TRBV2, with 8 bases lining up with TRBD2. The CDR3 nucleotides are TGTGCCAGCAGAGAACTAGCGGAACACAATGAGCAGTTCTTC. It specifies CASRELAEHNEQFF.